One sample yielded the 19 T cell receptor beta chains listed below, sequenced in a study of blood T cell repertoires in COVID-19. The data were produced by immunoSEQ multiplex PCR, yet TCRdb's version contains in-frame clones alone and is incomplete. There are a few hundred thousand clones in the sample; about 87% occur only once, and under 3.5% lies in the top ten. Sequenced: PBMCs or T cells enriched from blood (not recorded which). All receptors derive from a woman aged 45-59 years who had recovered from COVID-19.

This chain links TRBV27 with TRBJ2-4; 10 positions match TRBD2. Trimming cost V 3 bases and J 1 base; bases outside gene matches: 12. The CDR3 covers 19 residues. Germline V gene lookup returns CDR1 MNHEY and CDR2 SMNVEV (reference sequence). The DNA of the CDR3 is TGTGCCAGCAGTTTGCGGGGAGCGGGAGGGCCCTCTGCCAAAAACATTCAGTACTTC. Protein: CASSLRGAGGPSAKNIQYF.

This chain uses TRBV19 with TRBJ1-6; weak D call: TRBD1 (5 bases). Trimming took 3 bases from V and 7 from J, leaving 10 bases between them. Germline CDR1 and CDR2: LNHDA and SQIVND (reference sequence). The CDR3 sequence is 14 residues long. CDR3 loop: CASSIEGRNSPLHF. The DNA of the CDR3 is TGTGCCAGTAGTATTGAGGGGAGGAATTCACCCCTCCACTTT. The variable domain in full, with the rest retrieved from reference TRBV19 and TRBJ1-6, is DGGITQSPKYLFRKEGQNVTLSCEQNLNHDAMYWYRQDPGQGLRLIYYSQIVNDFQKGDIAEGYSVSREKKESFPLTVTSAQKNPTAFYLCASSIEGRNSPLHFGNGTRLTVT.

CDR3 nucleotides: TGTGCCAGCACCCCTCTGGGGGCTGGGGATGAGCAGTTCTTC. It encodes CASTPLGAGDEQFF. V is TRBV6-2 or TRBV6-3 and J is TRBJ2-1; weak D call: TRBD1 (6 bases). This CDR3 region has 14 residues. V was clipped by 7 bases and J by 8 bases, with 18 bases between them. CDR1 and CDR2 from the germline V gene are MNHEY and SVGEGT.

The chain links TRBV5-4 to TRBJ2-1; TRBD2 agrees at 8 bases. The germline V gene has CDR1 SGHNT and CDR2 YYREEE (reference sequence). CDR3 size: 17 residues. Trimming at V came to 4 bases and at J to 7 bases, leaving 16 bases not matched to a gene. CDR3 sequence reads: CASSLSPGSERGNEQFF. CDR3 DNA: TGTGCCAGCAGCCTCTCCCCGGGGAGCGAGCGGGGGAATGAGCAGTTCTTC.

The CDR3 spells CASSFLGTSGETQYF. CDR3 in DNA: TGTGCCAGCAGCTTCCTCGGGACTAGTGGAGAGACCCAGTACTTC. The V gene is TRBV7-3, the J gene TRBJ2-5; TRBD2 matches at 8 bases. The CDR3 length is 15 residues. CDR1 and CDR2 (germline): SGHTA, FQGTGA. Germline trimming cut 3 bases from V and 4 bases from J; bases unmatched to any gene: 7.

The rearrangement joins TRBV15 to TRBJ2-4; D unresolved. The CDR3 sequence is 15 residues long. V was clipped by 0 bases and J by 0 bases, with 6 bases between them. Germline loops: CDR1 LNHNV, CDR2 YYDKDF (reference sequence). The CDR3: CATSRDAVAKNIQYF. CDR3 coding DNA: TGTGCCACCAGCAGAGATGCAGTAGCCAAAAACATTCAGTACTTC.

The rearrangement links TRBV14 to TRBJ2-1; D is unresolved. Germline lookup yields CDR1 SGHDN and CDR2 FVKESK. CDR3 length equals 17 residues. Trimming removed 1 base at V and 4 bases at J, with 17 bases between. CDR3 sequence: CASSQGFGLSVYNEQFF. Here the CDR3 DNA reads TGTGCCAGCAGCCAAGGTTTCGGTCTCAGCGTATACAATGAGCAGTTCTTC.

The chain carries TRBV3-1 (or the pseudogene TRBV3-2) and TRBJ1-4; tentatively, D is TRBD1 (5 bases). This CDR3 contains 15 residues. Trimming left V 6 bases short and J 5 bases short, with 16 bases between. Germline CDR1 and CDR2: LGHDT and YNNKEL (reference sequence). The CDR3 DNA follows: TGTGCCAGCAGGAGGGGACGGGGGGGGAATGAAAAACTGTTTTTT. Its translation is CASRRGRGGNEKLFF.

The chain links TRBV20-1 to TRBJ2-7, with 11 nucleotides matching TRBD2. Unmatched junction bases numbered 10, after V lost 3 bases and J lost 3 bases. This CDR3 contains 16 residues. The germline CDR1 and CDR2 sequences are DFQATT and SNEGSKA (reference sequence). The chain's CDR3 is CSASEHLAGGHYEQYF. The CDR3 region has the DNA TGCAGTGCTAGTGAGCACCTAGCGGGAGGCCACTACGAGCAGTACTTC.

This clone was counted a few times. The same CDR3 arises from other DNA sequences in this sample as well. V usage is TRBV12-3 or TRBV12-4 and J usage is TRBJ1-5, with 7 bases aligning to TRBD1. The CDR3 runs to 13 residues. The ends lost 7 bases at V and 2 bases at J; junction bases unmatched: 2. The CDR3 DNA reads as TGTGCCAGCAACGACAGGGGCAATCAGCCCCAGCATTTT. Protein product: CASNDRGNQPQHF.

This chain links TRBV19 with TRBJ2-1, with D unclear. Germline values: CDR1 LNHDA, CDR2 SQIVND (reference sequence). V lost 0 bases and J lost 0, with 9 bases in between. The CDR3 loop spans 16 amino acids. The CDR3 DNA is TGTGCCAGTAGTATAGAGGGCCTGAGCTCCTACAATGAGCAGTTCTTC. This encodes CASSIEGLSSYNEQFF.

This clone was detected only a few times. The chain uses TRBV9 and TRBJ1-3, with D maybe TRBD1 (6 bases). CDR1 SGDLS and CDR2 YYNGEE come from the germline V gene. This CDR3 is built from 17 residues. V dropped 0 bases and J dropped 3 bases, with 16 bases sitting between them. The CDR3, as DNA: TGTGCCAGCAGCGTAGATGGCGGGGGACATAATGGAAACACCATATATTTT. It codes for CASSVDGGGHNGNTIYF.

This clone was recorded once. The chain has TRBV5-1 and TRBJ2-2, with 10 bases matching TRBD2. The junction had 12 bases not matched to a gene; V was cut back by 0 bases and J by 4 bases. The CDR3 totals 19 residues. Germline CDR1 and CDR2: SGHRS and YFSETQ. In DNA, the CDR3 is TGCGCCAGCAGCTTGGAAGCTAGCGGGAGTTATCGGGTCACCGGGGAGCTGTTTTTT. Translated, it gives CASSLEASGSYRVTGELFF.

On this clone itself: Other DNA sequences in the same sample also yield this CDR3. This chain uses TRBV5-5 with TRBJ2-7; the match to TRBD2 covers 11 bases. With V trimmed by 1 base and J by 4 bases, 4 bases remained unmatched. The CDR3 covers 15 residues. The germline gives CDR1 SGHKS, CDR2 YYEKEE (reference sequence). CDR3 DNA sequence: TGTGCCAGCAGCTTGAGTAGCGGGAGGGGGTACGAGCAGTACTTC. It encodes CASSLSSGRGYEQYF.

The V call is TRBV9, the J call TRBJ2-2, with 8 positions matching TRBD1. Germline loops: CDR1 SGDLS, CDR2 YYNGEE. With V trimmed by 0 bases and J by 7 bases, 8 bases remained unmatched. The CDR3 loop spans 16 amino acids. The CDR3 sequence: CASSVGPGGTVGELFF. The DNA for the CDR3 is TGTGCCAGCAGCGTAGGCCCAGGGGGCACCGTCGGGGAGCTGTTTTTT.

The rearrangement links TRBV5-6 to TRBJ2-3; 7 nucleotides line up with TRBD2. Germline V gene lookup returns CDR1 SGHDT and CDR2 YYEEEE. J gave up 4 bases and V 1 base, and 6 bases lay outside the gene matches. The CDR3 spans 15 residues. CDR3 region: CASSLLGEGPDTQYF. The CDR3 DNA reads as TGTGCCAGCAGCTTGCTCGGGGAGGGCCCAGATACGCAGTATTTT.

The gene calls are TRBV4-2 and TRBJ1-1, with a possible D match to TRBD1 (5 bases). V lost 0 bases and J lost 3, with 17 bases in between. This CDR3 region has 17 residues. CDR1 is LGHNA and CDR2 is YNFKEQ in the germline V gene. CDR3 in amino acids: CASSQESPREYYTEAFF. The CDR3 nucleotides read TGTGCCAGCAGCCAAGAAAGCCCCAGGGAATATTACACTGAAGCTTTCTTT.

This chain uses TRBV7-3 with TRBJ1-6; possible D gene TRBD1, 5 bases. The V gene's germline CDR1 is SGHTA and CDR2 FQGTGA. Trimming shortened V by 1 base and J by 5 bases, and 9 bases separated the two germline ends. The CDR3 loop spans 15 amino acids. CDR3 sequence (DNA): TGTGCCAGCAGCTTAAATGCAGGGAATAATTCACCCCTCCACTTT. This sequence encodes CASSLNAGNNSPLHF.

The chain uses TRBV11-1 and TRBJ2-7, with 8 bases identical to TRBD2. Germline values: CDR1 SGHAT, CDR2 FQDESV (reference sequence). V shed 5 bases, J shed 0 bases, and the junction held 9 bases outside the gene matches. The CDR3 covers 16 residues. The DNA for the CDR3 is TGTGCCAGCAGCCCCGGGGGTAGCGGGATCTCCTACGAGCAGTACTTC. As protein: CASSPGGSGISYEQYF.